The clone carrying this T cell receptor beta chain was counted a few times. Its target is unknown. This entry is derived from a study of T-cell reconstitution after alpha-beta-depleted transplantation in children. General study results and limits: Reported findings indicate that, about two months after transplant, alpha-beta T cells came from several hundred expanded clones, which were derived from non-depleted graft cells. When one year had passed after transplant, most T-cell counts and diversity came from newly produced T cells.

Using unique molecular identifiers, the investigators prepared the TCRbeta library. MiXCR, run by TCRdb on the PCR reads, gives a single entry per CDR3 protein. The sample lists approximately 500,000 distinct CDR3 sequences, 25% to 30% occurring once. The clonotype was recovered from a boy younger than two with Wiskott-Aldrich syndrome, due to receive a stem cell transplant. The starting material was PBMCs, obtained before TCRalphabeta/CD19-depleted stem cell transplant.

The CDR3 region has the DNA TGCAGTGCTAGCCCCGGGACATGGAACACTGAAGCTTTCTTT. Amino acids: CSASPGTWNTEAFF. The V and J genes are TRBV20-1 and TRBJ1-1; weak D call: TRBD1 (6 bases). Trimming left V 3 bases short and J 1 base short, with 12 bases between. The CDR3 length is 14 residues. The germline V gene encodes CDR1 DFQATT and CDR2 SNEGSKA (reference sequence).